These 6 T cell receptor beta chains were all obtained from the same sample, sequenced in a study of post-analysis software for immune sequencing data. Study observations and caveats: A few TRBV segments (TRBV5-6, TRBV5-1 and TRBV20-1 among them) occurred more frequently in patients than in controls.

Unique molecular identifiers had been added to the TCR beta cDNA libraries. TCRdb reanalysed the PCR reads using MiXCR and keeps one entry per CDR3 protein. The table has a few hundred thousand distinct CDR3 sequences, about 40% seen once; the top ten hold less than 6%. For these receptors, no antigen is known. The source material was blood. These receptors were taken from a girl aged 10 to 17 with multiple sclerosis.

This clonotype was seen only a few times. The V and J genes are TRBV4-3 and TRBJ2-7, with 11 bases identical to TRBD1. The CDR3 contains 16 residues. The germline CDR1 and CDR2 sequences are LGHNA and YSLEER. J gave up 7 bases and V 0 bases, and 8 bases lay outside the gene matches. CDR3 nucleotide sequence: TGCGCCAGCAGCCAAGATAGGGGGACAGGGGGTAGGGAGCAGTACTTC. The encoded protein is CASSQDRGTGGREQYF.

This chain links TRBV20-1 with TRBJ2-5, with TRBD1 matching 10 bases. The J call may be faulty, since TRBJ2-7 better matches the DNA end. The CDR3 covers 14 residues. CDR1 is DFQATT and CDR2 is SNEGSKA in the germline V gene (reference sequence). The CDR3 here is CSASPPGQGNEQYF. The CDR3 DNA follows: TGCAGTGCTAGCCCACCGGGACAGGGGAACGAGCAGTACTTC.

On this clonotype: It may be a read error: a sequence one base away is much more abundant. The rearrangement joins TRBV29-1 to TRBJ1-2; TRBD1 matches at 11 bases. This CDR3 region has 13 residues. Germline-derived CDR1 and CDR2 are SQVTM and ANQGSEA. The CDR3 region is CSVEGQGGLGHTF. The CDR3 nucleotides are TGCAGCGTGGAGGGACAGGGGGGTCTTGGCCACACCTTC.

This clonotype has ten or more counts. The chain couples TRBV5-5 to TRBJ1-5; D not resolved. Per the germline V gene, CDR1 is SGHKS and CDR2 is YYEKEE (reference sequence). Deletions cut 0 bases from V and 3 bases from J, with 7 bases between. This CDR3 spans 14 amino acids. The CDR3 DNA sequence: TGTGCCAGCAGCTTGGGCCAGTTCAATCAGCCCCAGCATTTT. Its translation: CASSLGQFNQPQHF.

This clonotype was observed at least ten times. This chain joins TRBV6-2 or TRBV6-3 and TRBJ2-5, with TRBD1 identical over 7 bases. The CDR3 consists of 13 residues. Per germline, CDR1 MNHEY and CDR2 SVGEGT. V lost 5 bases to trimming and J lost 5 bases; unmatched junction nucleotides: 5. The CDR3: CASSAGGWETQYF. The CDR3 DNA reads TGTGCCAGCAGTGCAGGGGGTTGGGAGACCCAGTACTTC.

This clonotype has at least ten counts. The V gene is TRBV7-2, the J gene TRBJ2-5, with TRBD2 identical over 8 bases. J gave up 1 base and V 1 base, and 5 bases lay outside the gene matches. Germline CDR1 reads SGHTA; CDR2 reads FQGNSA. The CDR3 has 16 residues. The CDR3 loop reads CASSLESAGAQETQYF. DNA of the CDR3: TGTGCCAGCAGCTTAGAATCAGCGGGGGCCCAAGAGACCCAGTACTTC.